These 26 T cell receptor beta chains came from one sample sequenced in a study of control samples from healthy donors and cancer patients. Method: immunoSEQ multiplex PCR; TCRdb's copy keeps in-frame clones and lacks some. The table has 75,000 to 90,000 clones, 70% to 90% seen once; the top ten hold 7.2%. The sequencing sample was made of blood. These receptors all stem from a man aged 50 to 59 in good health.

The V and J genes are TRBV6-5 and TRBJ2-7, with TRBD2 matching 13 bases. V trimming: 7 bases; J trimming: 1 base; junction bases outside the gene matches: 4. The CDR3 spans 15 residues. Germline CDR1 is MNHEY and CDR2 is SVGAGI. The CDR3 loop is CASTRLAGGSYEQYF. The CDR3 region has the DNA TGTGCCAGCACCCGACTAGCGGGGGGTTCCTACGAGCAGTACTTC.

The rearrangement links TRBV30 to TRBJ2-7, with 11 bases aligning to TRBD1. CDR3 length equals 14 residues. Trimming at V came to 1 base and at J to 4 bases, leaving 3 bases not matched to a gene. The germline CDR1 and CDR2 sequences are GTSNPN and SVGIG (reference sequence). CDR3 loop: CAWSAGTGGYEQYF. As DNA, the CDR3 is TGTGCCTGGAGTGCTGGGACAGGGGGGTACGAGCAGTACTTC.

The chain carries TRBV11-3 and TRBJ1-1; tentatively, D is TRBD1 (6 bases). V lost 3 bases to trimming and J lost 2 bases, with 16 bases between them. This CDR3 region has 16 residues. Germline CDR1 is SGHNT and CDR2 is YENEEA. The CDR3 DNA follows: TGTGCCAGCAGCTTGGCCCATGGGGGCGGCAACACTGAAGCTTTCTTT. Its translation: CASSLAHGGGNTEAFF.

The gene calls are TRBV30 and TRBJ1-2; D gene ambiguous. V lost 0 bases and J 7 bases, leaving 12 bases between the germline ends. The germline V gene has CDR1 GTSNPN and CDR2 SVGIG (reference sequence). The CDR3 runs to 13 residues. The CDR3 bases are TGTGCCTGGAGTGTCAGTGAGCCCGGTGGCTACACCTTC. It is translated as CAWSVSEPGGYTF. The full variable domain, rest sourced from reference TRBV30 and TRBJ1-2, is SQTIHQWPATLVQPVGSPLSLECTVEGTSNPNLYWYRQAAGRGLQLLFYSVGIGQISSEVPQNLSASRPQDRQFILSSKKLLLSDSGFYLCAWSVSEPGGYTFGSGTRLTVV.

V usage is TRBV5-5 and J usage is TRBJ1-1; D unclear. The ends were cut back, 7 bases at V and 3 bases at J, with 13 bases in the middle. There are 13 residues in the CDR3. Germline loops: CDR1 SGHKS, CDR2 YYEKEE (reference sequence). Written as DNA, the CDR3 is TGTGCCAGCCAAGTTCAGGCGTACACTGAAGCTTTCTTT. This encodes CASQVQAYTEAFF.

The chain has TRBV5-1 and TRBJ2-3, with 8 nucleotides matching TRBD2. The germline V gene has CDR1 SGHRS and CDR2 YFSETQ. The CDR3 contains 14 residues. The trim removed 4 bases at V and 4 bases at J, leaving 5 bases unmatched. CDR3 protein: CASSPGGGADTQYF. In DNA form, the CDR3 reads TGCGCCAGCAGCCCGGGAGGGGGGGCAGATACGCAGTATTTT.

The chain links TRBV18 to TRBJ2-3; D gene unclear. There are 12 residues in the CDR3. The V and J ends lost 4 bases and 3 bases respectively, with 5 bases between them. Germline V gives CDR1 KGHSH, CDR2 LQKENI. The CDR3 sequence: CASSQLTDTQYF. In DNA, the CDR3 is TGTGCCAGCTCACAGTTAACAGATACGCAGTATTTT.

The chain links TRBV5-1 to TRBJ2-7; D not certain. CDR1 and CDR2 from the germline V gene are SGHRS and YFSETQ. Trimming stripped 0 bases from V and 1 base from J, with 14 bases between. This CDR3 contains 16 residues. In nucleotides, the CDR3 is TGCGCCAGCAGCTTGGCAGGCCGTGACGGATCCTACGAGCAGTACTTC. It specifies CASSLAGRDGSYEQYF.

J is TRBJ2-4 and V is TRBV6-6; D gene unclear. Deletions cut 7 bases from V and 2 bases from J, with 15 bases between. Germline V CDR1 and CDR2: MNHNY, SVGAGI (reference sequence). The CDR3 runs 15 residues. The CDR3 spells CASIPREEPKNIQYF. In DNA form, the CDR3 reads TGTGCCAGCATCCCTAGGGAAGAGCCCAAAAACATTCAGTACTTC.

The chain has TRBV3-1 (or the pseudogene TRBV3-2) and TRBJ2-3; TRBD1 matches at 9 bases. The J segment lost 8 bases and the V segment lost 3 bases, leaving 12 bases of the junction unmatched. CDR1 and CDR2 from the germline V gene are LGHDT and YNNKEL (reference sequence). This CDR3 has 16 residues. The CDR3 nucleotides read TGTGCCAGCAGCCAGGGCCGGGACAGGGCACTAGGTACGCAGTATTTT. It specifies CASSQGRDRALGTQYF.

This rearrangement joins TRBV3-1 (or the pseudogene TRBV3-2) to TRBJ1-1; D not resolved. Trimming removed 3 bases from V and 5 bases from J, with 13 bases in between. The germline gives CDR1 LGHDT, CDR2 YNNKEL (reference sequence). CDR3 length: 14 amino acids. Here the CDR3 DNA reads TGTGCCAGCAGCCAGCAAGGGTTAGGAACTGAAGCTTTCTTT. This codes for CASSQQGLGTEAFF.

Here the CDR3 reads CASSQDARAGTETQYF. CDR3 nucleotides: TGTGCCAGCAGCCAAGACGCGCGAGCGGGGACGGAGACCCAGTACTTC. The chain uses TRBV14 and TRBJ2-5; 7 nucleotides align to TRBD2. CDR3 size: 16 residues. The V gene end was trimmed by 0 bases and the J gene end by 5 bases; junction bases not matched to a gene: 9. Germline CDR1 reads SGHDN; CDR2 reads FVKESK.

The table lists this clone with a count of one. The chain uses TRBV3-1 (or the pseudogene TRBV3-2) and TRBJ2-2, with 9 nucleotides matching TRBD1. Germline V lookup: CDR1 LGHDT, CDR2 YNNKEL (reference sequence). Losses at the gene ends were 1 base for V and 5 bases for J; bases not matched to a gene: 5. The length of the CDR3 is 16 residues. The CDR3 region is CASSQVLGTGTGELFF. The CDR3 DNA is TGTGCCAGCAGCCAAGTACTGGGGACAGGGACCGGGGAGCTGTTTTTT.

The chain combines TRBV4-2 with TRBJ2-5; no definite D call. This CDR3 has 15 residues. CDR1 and CDR2 (germline): LGHNA, YNFKEQ. Deletions cut 4 bases from V and 5 bases from J, with 17 bases between. As DNA, the CDR3 is TGTGCCAGCAGCCTAAACCGGAGACCGCTGGAGACCCAGTACTTC. Its translation is CASSLNRRPLETQYF.

This chain joins TRBV23-1 and TRBJ1-2; 8 bases agree with TRBD1. TRBV23-1 is placed among ORFs of uncertain function. The V segment lost 0 bases and the J segment 7 bases; nucleotides outside the gene matches: 7. The CDR3 extends over 15 amino acids. The CDR3: CASSQSTGAGGGYTF. The CDR3 coding sequence is TGCGCCAGCAGTCAATCGACAGGGGCCGGAGGTGGCTACACCTTC.

V gene TRBV9 combines with J gene TRBJ2-7; TRBD1 agrees at 7 bases. The trim removed 5 bases at V and 2 bases at J, leaving 16 bases unmatched. This CDR3 is built from 17 residues. CDR1 and CDR2 from the germline V gene are SGDLS and YYNGEE. The CDR3 nucleotides read TGTGCCAGCAGTCTGGGTGAGGGGGCCCTCCCCACCTACGAGCAGTACTTC. Translation gives CASSLGEGALPTYEQYF.

The rearrangement uses TRBV6-6 and TRBJ2-7; D may be TRBD1 or TRBD2 (5 bases each). Germline assignment: CDR1 MNHNY and CDR2 SVGAGI (reference sequence). The V gene lost 3 bases and the J gene lost 4 bases, with 13 bases spanning the gap. The CDR3 spans 14 residues. The CDR3 DNA reads as TGTGCCAGCAGTTATGAGGGACCGAATTACGAGCAGTACTTC. As protein: CASSYEGPNYEQYF.

The chain employs TRBV1 and TRBJ2-5; the table's D call, TRBD2, has no DNA check behind it. TRBV1 is a known pseudogene. The CDR3 spans 18 residues. CDR3 loop: CTSSQEALSGGGRETQYF. CDR3 bases: TGCACCAGCAGCCAAGAGGCCCTAAGCGGGGGGGGCCGGGAGACCCAGTACTTC.

The rearrangement uses TRBV29-1 and TRBJ1-6; the match to TRBD1 covers 7 bases. The CDR3 runs to 12 residues. Trimming removed 7 bases from V and 8 bases from J; junction bases left unmatched: 5. Germline assignment: CDR1 SQVTM and CDR2 ANQGSEA. This CDR3 reads CSAIGTDSPLHF. As DNA, the CDR3 is TGCAGCGCGATAGGGACAGATTCACCCCTCCACTTT.

This rearrangement joins TRBV18 to TRBJ2-1, with TRBD2 matching 8 bases. The CDR3 sequence is 15 residues long. Germline-derived CDR1 and CDR2 are KGHSH and LQKENI. J gave up 4 bases and V 2 bases, and 4 bases lay outside the gene matches. The CDR3 is CASSPKAGDYNEQFF. The CDR3 DNA reads TGTGCCAGCTCACCAAAAGCGGGGGATTACAATGAGCAGTTCTTC.

The gene calls are TRBV15 and TRBJ2-1; maybe TRBD2 (5 bases). The CDR3 consists of 17 residues. V lost 2 bases to trimming and J lost 0 bases, with 14 bases between them. The V gene's germline CDR1 is LNHNV and CDR2 YYDKDF (reference sequence). CDR3 amino acids: CATSRTIGESSYNEQFF. The CDR3 DNA sequence: TGTGCCACCAGCAGAACGATCGGGGAGAGCTCCTACAATGAGCAGTTCTTC.

The chain links TRBV25-1 to TRBJ2-6; tentatively, D is TRBD1 (5 bases). CDR3 length equals 15 residues. Trimming took 3 bases from V and 4 from J, leaving 10 bases between them. CDR1 MGHDK and CDR2 SYGVNS come from the germline V gene. This CDR3 is CASSEVRAGANVLTF. Written as DNA, the CDR3 is TGTGCCAGCAGTGAGGTCAGGGCCGGGGCCAACGTCCTGACTTTC. The variable domain in full, with the rest retrieved from reference TRBV25-1 and TRBJ2-6, is EADIYQTPRYLVIGTGKKITLECSQTMGHDKMYWYQQDPGMELHLIHYSYGVNSTEKGDLSSESTVSRIRTEHFPLTLESARPSHTSQYLCASSEVRAGANVLTFGAGSRLTVL.

The chain has TRBV4-1 and TRBJ2-2, with unresolved D. Germline V CDR1 and CDR2: MGHRA, YSYEKL. Trimming shortened V by 0 bases and J by 4 bases, and 12 bases separated the two germline ends. The length of the CDR3 is 16 residues. CDR3 protein: CASSQDGYIFTGELFF. In DNA form, the CDR3 reads TGCGCCAGCAGCCAAGACGGGTACATTTTCACCGGGGAGCTGTTTTTT.

The V gene is TRBV13, the J gene TRBJ2-5, with D possibly being TRBD2 (5 bases). V was cut by 0 bases and J by 5 bases, with 7 bases left in between. The CDR3 consists of 13 residues. The germline CDR1 and CDR2 sequences are PRHDT and FYEKMQ (reference sequence). CDR3 in DNA: TGTGCCAGCAGCTTAGGTAGGAGGGAGACCCAGTACTTC. This codes for CASSLGRRETQYF.

V usage is TRBV5-1 and J usage is TRBJ2-3, with a tentative D call TRBD1 (6 bases). The CDR3 is 17 residues long. V lost 1 base, J lost 2 bases, and 17 bases lay in between. CDR1 and CDR2 from the germline V gene are SGHRS and YFSETQ. CDR3 sequence reads: CASSLTARGAATDTQYF. The CDR3 bases are TGCGCCAGCAGCTTGACCGCCAGGGGAGCGGCCACAGATACGCAGTATTTT.

This clone appeared a single time. The chain employs TRBV9 and TRBJ2-7; possible D gene TRBD2, 7 bases. V lost 0 bases to trimming and J lost 1 base, with 20 bases between them. This CDR3 contains 18 residues. Germline V gene data show CDR1 as SGDLS and CDR2 as YYNGEE. The CDR3 region is CASSVGGRGARDSYEQYF. Here the CDR3 DNA reads TGTGCCAGCAGCGTAGGAGGTCGGGGGGCGCGGGATTCCTACGAGCAGTACTTC.